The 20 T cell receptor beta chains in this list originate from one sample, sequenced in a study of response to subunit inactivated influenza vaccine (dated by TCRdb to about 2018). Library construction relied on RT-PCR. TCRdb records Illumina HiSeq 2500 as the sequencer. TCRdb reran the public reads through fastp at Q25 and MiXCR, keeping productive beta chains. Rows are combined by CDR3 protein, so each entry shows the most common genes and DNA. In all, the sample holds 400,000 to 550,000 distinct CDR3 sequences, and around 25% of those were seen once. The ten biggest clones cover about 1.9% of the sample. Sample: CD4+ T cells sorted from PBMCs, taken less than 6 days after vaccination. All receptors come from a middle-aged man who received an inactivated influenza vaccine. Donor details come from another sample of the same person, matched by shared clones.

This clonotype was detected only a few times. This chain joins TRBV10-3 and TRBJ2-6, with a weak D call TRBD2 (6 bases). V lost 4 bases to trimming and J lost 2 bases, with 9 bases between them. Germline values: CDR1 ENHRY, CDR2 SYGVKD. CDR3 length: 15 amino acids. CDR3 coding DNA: TGTGCCATCAGTGCAACGGGGGCTGGGGCCAACGTCCTGACTTTC. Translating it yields CAISATGAGANVLTF.

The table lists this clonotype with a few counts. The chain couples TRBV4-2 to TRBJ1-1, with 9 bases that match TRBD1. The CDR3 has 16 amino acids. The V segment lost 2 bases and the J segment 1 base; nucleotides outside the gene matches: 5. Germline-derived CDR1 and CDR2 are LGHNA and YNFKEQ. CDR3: CASSQISGQGNTEAFF. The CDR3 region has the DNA TGTGCCAGCAGCCAAATATCGGGACAGGGGAACACTGAAGCTTTCTTT.

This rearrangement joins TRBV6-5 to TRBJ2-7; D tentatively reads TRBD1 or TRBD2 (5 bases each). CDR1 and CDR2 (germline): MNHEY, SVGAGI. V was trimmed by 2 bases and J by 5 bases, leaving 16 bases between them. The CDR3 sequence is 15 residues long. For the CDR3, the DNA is TGTGCCAGCAGTTACGGGGGAAGAGTTTGGGACGAGCAGTACTTC. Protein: CASSYGGRVWDEQYF.

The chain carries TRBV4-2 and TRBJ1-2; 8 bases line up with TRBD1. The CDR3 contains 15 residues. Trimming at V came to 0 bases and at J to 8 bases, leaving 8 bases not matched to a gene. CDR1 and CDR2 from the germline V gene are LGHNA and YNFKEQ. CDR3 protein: CASSQDGQGGGGYTF. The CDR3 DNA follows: TGTGCCAGCAGCCAAGATGGACAGGGAGGTGGAGGCTACACCTTC.

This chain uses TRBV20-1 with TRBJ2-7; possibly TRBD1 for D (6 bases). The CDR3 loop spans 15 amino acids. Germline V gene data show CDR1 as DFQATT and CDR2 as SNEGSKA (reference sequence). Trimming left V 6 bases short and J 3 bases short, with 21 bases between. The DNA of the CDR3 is TGCAGTGCCCCTAGAGGACAGTCAGGCCTCTACGAGCAGTACTTC. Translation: CSAPRGQSGLYEQYF.

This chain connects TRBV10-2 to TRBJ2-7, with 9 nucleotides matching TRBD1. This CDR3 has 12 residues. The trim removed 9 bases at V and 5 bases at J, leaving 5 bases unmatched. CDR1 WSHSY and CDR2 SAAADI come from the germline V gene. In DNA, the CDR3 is TGCGCCAGTCGGACAGGGGTGAACGAGCAGTACTTC. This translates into CASRTGVNEQYF.

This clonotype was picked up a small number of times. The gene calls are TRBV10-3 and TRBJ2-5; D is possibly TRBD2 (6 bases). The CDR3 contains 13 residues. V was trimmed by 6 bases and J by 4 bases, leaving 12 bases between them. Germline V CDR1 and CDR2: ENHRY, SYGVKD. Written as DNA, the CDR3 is TGTGCCATCAGCGGAGGGGATACAGAGACCCAGTACTTC. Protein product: CAISGGDTETQYF.

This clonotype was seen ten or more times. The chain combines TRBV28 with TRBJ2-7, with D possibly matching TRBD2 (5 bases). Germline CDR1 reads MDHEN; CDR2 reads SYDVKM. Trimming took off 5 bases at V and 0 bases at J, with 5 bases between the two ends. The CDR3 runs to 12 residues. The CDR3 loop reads CASSRGSYEQYF. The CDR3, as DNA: TGTGCCAGCAGTCGGGGCTCCTACGAGCAGTACTTC.

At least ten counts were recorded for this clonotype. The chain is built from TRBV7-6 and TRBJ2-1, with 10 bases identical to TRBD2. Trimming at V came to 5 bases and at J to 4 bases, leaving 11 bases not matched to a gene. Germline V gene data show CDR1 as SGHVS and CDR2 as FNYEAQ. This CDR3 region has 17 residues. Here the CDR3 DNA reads TGTGCCAGCAGCCAAGATCGGACTAGCGGTTCTTACAATGAGCAGTTCTTC. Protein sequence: CASSQDRTSGSYNEQFF.

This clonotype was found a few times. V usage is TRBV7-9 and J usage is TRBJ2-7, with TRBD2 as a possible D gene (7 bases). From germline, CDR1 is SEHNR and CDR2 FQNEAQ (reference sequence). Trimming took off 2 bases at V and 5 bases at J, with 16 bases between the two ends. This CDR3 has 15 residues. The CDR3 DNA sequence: TGTGCCAGCAGCTTAATGCCCGCCGGGGGGCACGAGCAGTACTTC. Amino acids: CASSLMPAGGHEQYF.

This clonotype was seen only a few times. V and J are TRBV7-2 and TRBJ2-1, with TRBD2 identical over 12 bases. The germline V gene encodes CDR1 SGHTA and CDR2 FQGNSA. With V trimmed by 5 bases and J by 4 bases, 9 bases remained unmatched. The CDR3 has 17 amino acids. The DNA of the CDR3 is TGTGCCAGCAGCCGTACGACGACTAGCGGGGGTTACAATGAGCAGTTCTTC. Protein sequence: CASSRTTTSGGYNEQFF. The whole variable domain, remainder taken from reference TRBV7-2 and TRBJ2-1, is GAGVSQSPSNKVTEKGKDVELRCDPISGHTALYWYRQSLGQGLEFLIYFQGNSAPDKSGLPSDRFSAERTGGSVSTLTIQRTQQEDSAVYLCASSRTTTSGGYNEQFFGPGTRLTVL.

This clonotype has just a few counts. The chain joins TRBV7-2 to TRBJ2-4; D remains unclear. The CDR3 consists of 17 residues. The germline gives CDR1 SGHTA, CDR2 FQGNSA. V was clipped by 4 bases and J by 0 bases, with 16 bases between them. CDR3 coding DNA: TGTGCCAGCAGCTCCTCTTTATCCAACCTAGCCAAAAACATTCAGTACTTC. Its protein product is CASSSSLSNLAKNIQYF. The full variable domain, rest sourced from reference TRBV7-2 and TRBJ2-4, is GAGVSQSPSNKVTEKGKDVELRCDPISGHTALYWYRQSLGQGLEFLIYFQGNSAPDKSGLPSDRFSAERTGGSVSTLTIQRTQQEDSAVYLCASSSSLSNLAKNIQYFGAGTRLSVL.

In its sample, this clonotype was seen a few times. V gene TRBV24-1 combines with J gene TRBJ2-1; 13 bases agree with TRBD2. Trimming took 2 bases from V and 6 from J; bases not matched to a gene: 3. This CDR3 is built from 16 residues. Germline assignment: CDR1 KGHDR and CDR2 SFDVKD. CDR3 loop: CATSDSGLAGINEQFF. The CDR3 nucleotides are TGTGCCACCAGTGATTCGGGACTAGCGGGAATCAATGAGCAGTTCTTC.

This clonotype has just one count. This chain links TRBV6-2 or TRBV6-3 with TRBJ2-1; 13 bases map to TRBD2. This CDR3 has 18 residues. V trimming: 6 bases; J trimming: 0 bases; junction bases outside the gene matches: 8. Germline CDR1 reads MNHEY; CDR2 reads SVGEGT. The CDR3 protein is CASRSGTSGVPSYNEQFF. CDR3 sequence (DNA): TGTGCCAGCAGATCCGGGACTAGCGGGGTCCCCTCCTACAATGAGCAGTTCTTC.

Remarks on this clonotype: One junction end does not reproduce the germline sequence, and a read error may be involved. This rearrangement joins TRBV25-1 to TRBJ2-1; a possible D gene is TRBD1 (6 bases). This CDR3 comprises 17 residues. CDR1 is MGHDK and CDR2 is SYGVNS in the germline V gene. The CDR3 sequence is CASSEHGQGFSYIEQFF. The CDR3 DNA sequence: TGTGCCAGCAGTGAACATGGGCAGGGGTTCTCCTACATTGAGCAGTTCTTC.

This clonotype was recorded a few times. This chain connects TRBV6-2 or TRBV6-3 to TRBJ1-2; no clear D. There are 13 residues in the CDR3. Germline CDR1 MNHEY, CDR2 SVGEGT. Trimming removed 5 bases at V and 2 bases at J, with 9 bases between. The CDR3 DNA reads TGTGCCAGCAGTCGATGGCAGAACTATGGCTACACCTTC. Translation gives CASSRWQNYGYTF.

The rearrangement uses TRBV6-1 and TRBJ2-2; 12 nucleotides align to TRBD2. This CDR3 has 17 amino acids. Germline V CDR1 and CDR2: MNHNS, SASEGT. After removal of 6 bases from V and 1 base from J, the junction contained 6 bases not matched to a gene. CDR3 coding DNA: TGTGCCAGCAGGCTAGCGGGAGGGCCCGTGAACACCGGGGAGCTGTTTTTT. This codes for CASRLAGGPVNTGELFF.

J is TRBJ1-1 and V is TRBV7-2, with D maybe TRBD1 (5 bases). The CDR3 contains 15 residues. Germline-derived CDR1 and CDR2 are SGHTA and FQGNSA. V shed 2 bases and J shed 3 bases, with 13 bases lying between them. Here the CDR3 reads CASSLTGAGYTEAFF. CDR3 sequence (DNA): TGTGCCAGCAGCTTAACCGGGGCCGGGTACACTGAAGCTTTCTTT.

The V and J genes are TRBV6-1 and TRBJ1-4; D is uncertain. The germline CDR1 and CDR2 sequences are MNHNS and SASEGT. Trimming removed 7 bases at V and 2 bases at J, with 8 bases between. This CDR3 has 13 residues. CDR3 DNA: TGTGCCAGCACCGTGGTTACTAATGAAAAACTGTTTTTT. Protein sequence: CASTVVTNEKLFF.

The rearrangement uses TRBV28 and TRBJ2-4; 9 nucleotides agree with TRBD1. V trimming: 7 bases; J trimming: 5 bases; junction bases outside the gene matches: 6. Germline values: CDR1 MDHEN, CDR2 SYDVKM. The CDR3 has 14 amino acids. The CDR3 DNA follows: TGTGCCAGCATGAACAGGGGGCCGGAAAACATTCAGTACTTC. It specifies CASMNRGPENIQYF.